This T cell receptor (beta chain) was recorded in a study of blood T cell repertoires in COVID-19. The CDR3 length is 12 residues. Germline CDR1 reads SQVTM; CDR2 reads ANQGSEA. The V end was cut by 7 bases, the J end by 5 bases, with 14 bases between. Only in-frame clones appear in the TCRdb table, and some are missing; sequencing was by immunoSEQ multiplex PCR. The repertoire holds more than 90,000 clones, with roughly 83% as singletons. This chain connects TRBV29-1 to TRBJ2-5; perhaps TRBD1 as D (5 bases). The TCR was taken from a woman in her 70s with acute or convalescent COVID-19. Material for sequencing was peripheral blood. The CDR3 bases are TGCAGCGCCAGTACAGGAACCGAGACCCAGTACTTC. Translating it yields CSASTGTETQYF.